This entry lists 19 T cell receptor beta chains sequenced from one sample in a study of blood T cell repertoires in COVID-19. TCRdb's table, derived via immunoSEQ multiplex PCR, lists solely in-frame clones and lacks some. The sample carries roughly 16,000 clones, approximately 85% recorded once. The sequenced sample consisted of peripheral blood. The receptors here all came from an elderly man with active COVID-19.

The chain uses TRBV18 and TRBJ2-7, with TRBD1 matching 7 bases. The CDR3 spans 14 residues. V trimming: 3 bases; J trimming: 7 bases; junction bases outside the gene matches: 9. Germline assignment: CDR1 KGHSH and CDR2 LQKENI. CDR3 amino acids: CASSPGRQGGEQYF. The CDR3 nucleotides read TGTGCCAGCTCACCGGGGCGACAGGGCGGGGAGCAGTACTTC. Filled out from reference TRBV18 and TRBJ2-7, the complete variable domain reads NAGVMQNPRHLVRRRGQEARLRCSPMKGHSHVYWYRQLPEEGLKFMVYLQKENIIDESGMPKERFSAEFPKEGPSILRIQQVVRGDSAAYFCASSPGRQGGEQYFGPGTRLTVT.

The gene calls are TRBV5-4 and TRBJ1-1; possibly TRBD1 for D (5 bases). The V end was cut by 5 bases, the J end by 1 base, with 9 bases between. CDR1 and CDR2 (germline): SGHNT, YYREEE (reference sequence). The CDR3 is 13 residues long. The CDR3 region has the DNA TGTGCCAGCAGGTCCAGGGAGAACACTGAAGCTTTCTTT. It codes for CASRSRENTEAFF.

The chain combines TRBV6-5 with TRBJ1-1; 9 bases map to TRBD1. With V trimmed by 4 bases and J by 6 bases, 9 bases remained unmatched. Germline CDR1 and CDR2: MNHEY and SVGAGI. The CDR3 has 15 residues. CDR3 nucleotides: TGTGCCAGCAGTTTCGGGGCACAGGGGGCGCCTGAAGCTTTCTTT. Protein product: CASSFGAQGAPEAFF.

In nucleotides, the CDR3 is TGTGCCAGCAGCTTGGCCCTCAGGGGGGACGAGCAGTACTTC. This translates into CASSLALRGDEQYF. The chain couples TRBV5-6 to TRBJ2-7; D perhaps matches TRBD1 (7 bases). CDR3 length equals 14 residues. V was cut by 0 bases and J by 5 bases, with 12 bases left in between. Germline CDR1 reads SGHDT; CDR2 reads YYEEEE. Filled out from reference TRBV5-6 and TRBJ2-7, the complete variable domain reads DAGVTQSPTHLIKTRGQQVTLRCSPKSGHDTVSWYQQALGQGPQFIFQYYEEEERQRGNFPDRFSGHQFPNYSSELNVNALLLGDSALYLCASSLALRGDEQYFGPGTRLTVT.

Only one count was recorded for this clone. The chain recombines TRBV19 with TRBJ2-7, with TRBD1 identical over 11 bases. This CDR3 contains 12 residues. CDR1 LNHDA and CDR2 SQIVND come from the germline V gene (reference sequence). Germline trimming cut 8 bases from V and 4 bases from J; bases unmatched to any gene: 1. The CDR3 here is CASGDRGYEQYF. CDR3 in DNA: TGTGCCAGTGGGGACAGGGGGTACGAGCAGTACTTC.

This clone came up a few times. The chain combines TRBV28 with TRBJ1-2; the D gene is possibly TRBD1 (5 bases). The germline V gene encodes CDR1 MDHEN and CDR2 SYDVKM. The CDR3 is 15 residues long. V lost 8 bases and J lost 2, with 18 bases in between. The CDR3 DNA sequence: TGTGCCAGCGGGTTGCTCGACAGAAAGAACTATGGCTACACCTTC. As protein: CASGLLDRKNYGYTF.

The V gene is TRBV5-1, the J gene TRBJ2-7, with TRBD1 matching 7 bases. The CDR3 extends over 15 amino acids. V shed 2 bases and J 1 base; nucleotides not matched to a gene: 6. CDR1 is SGHRS and CDR2 is YFSETQ in the germline V gene. The CDR3: CASSFDRVGSYEQYF. The CDR3 bases are TGCGCCAGCAGCTTCGACAGGGTTGGGTCCTACGAGCAGTACTTC.

The chain joins TRBV27 to TRBJ2-2; 8 nucleotides align to TRBD2. The CDR3 is 16 amino acids. Looked up from germline, CDR1 is MNHEY and CDR2 is SMNVEV (reference sequence). V lost 7 bases and J lost 2; bases outside the gene matches: 9. DNA of the CDR3: TGTGCCAGCAAACATCGACTAGCGACTAACACCGGGGAGCTGTTTTTT. Amino acid sequence: CASKHRLATNTGELFF.

This chain uses TRBV20-1 with TRBJ2-2; weak D call: TRBD2 (6 bases). Germline CDR1 DFQATT, CDR2 SNEGSKA (reference sequence). The V gene lost 3 bases and the J gene lost 4 bases, with 12 bases spanning the gap. The CDR3 length is 14 residues. The CDR3 nucleotides are TGCAGTGCTAGTGTCGGGAGAAGCACCGGGGAGCTGTTTTTT. This sequence encodes CSASVGRSTGELFF.

Here the CDR3 reads CASTRGPSINTEAFF. The CDR3 DNA reads as TGTGCCAGCACCAGGGGGCCCTCTATTAACACTGAAGCTTTCTTT. The chain carries TRBV9 and TRBJ1-1; the match to TRBD1 covers 8 bases. Looked up from germline, CDR1 is SGDLS and CDR2 is YYNGEE. V trimming: 6 bases; J trimming: 2 bases; junction bases outside the gene matches: 9. The length of the CDR3 is 15 residues.

The chain links TRBV5-1 to TRBJ1-6; 7 bases map to TRBD1. The J segment lost 7 bases and the V segment lost 4 bases, leaving 8 bases of the junction unmatched. The CDR3 is 15 residues long. The germline V gene encodes CDR1 SGHRS and CDR2 YFSETQ. The CDR3, as DNA: TGCGCCAGCAGCACTGGGACAGTAAGCAATTCACCCCTCCACTTT. Translating it yields CASSTGTVSNSPLHF.

This clone has a handful of counts. The chain links TRBV29-1 to TRBJ1-1, with 9 positions matching TRBD1. The CDR3 has 15 residues. CDR1 and CDR2 (germline): SQVTM, ANQGSEA. V lost 1 base, J lost 1 base, and 4 bases stayed unmatched. CDR3 nucleotides: TGCAGCGTTGAAGCCCTGGACAGGGGGAACACTGAAGCTTTCTTT. Encoded protein: CSVEALDRGNTEAFF.

The V call is TRBV19, the J call TRBJ2-5; 8 nucleotides line up with TRBD1. Germline CDR1 and CDR2: LNHDA and SQIVND (reference sequence). V lost 5 bases to trimming and J lost 4 bases; unmatched junction nucleotides: 9. The CDR3 has 15 residues. The CDR3 sequence: CASSAGGAHRETQYF. The CDR3 DNA reads TGTGCCAGTAGTGCAGGGGGCGCGCATCGAGAGACCCAGTACTTC.

The rearrangement uses TRBV11-2 and TRBJ2-4; TRBD1 matches at 8 bases. Germline V gene lookup returns CDR1 SGHAT and CDR2 FQNNGV. Trimming at V came to 5 bases and at J to 0 bases, leaving 12 bases not matched to a gene. The CDR3 covers 18 residues. This CDR3 is CASSLGGTGGLAKNIQYF. Here the CDR3 DNA reads TGTGCCAGCAGCCTAGGAGGGACAGGTGGGCTAGCCAAAAACATTCAGTACTTC.

The J gene is TRBJ2-3, the V gene TRBV4-3; 14 nucleotides agree with TRBD2. There are 20 residues in the CDR3. Germline CDR1 and CDR2: LGHNA and YSLEER. The V segment lost 0 bases and the J segment 3 bases; nucleotides outside the gene matches: 11. In DNA form, the CDR3 reads TGCGCCAGCAGCCAAGAATGGGGACAGGGGACTAGCGGGAGAACAGATACGCAGTATTTT. Residues: CASSQEWGQGTSGRTDTQYF.

The chain uses TRBV5-1 and TRBJ2-3; perhaps TRBD2 as D (6 bases). Germline V CDR1 and CDR2: SGHRS, YFSETQ. CDR3 length equals 14 residues. V dropped 0 bases and J dropped 1 base, with 6 bases sitting between them. The chain's CDR3 is CASSLAGGTDTQYF. For the CDR3, the DNA is TGCGCCAGCAGCTTGGCGGGGGGCACAGATACGCAGTATTTT.

The V call is TRBV5-1, the J call TRBJ2-7; D may be TRBD1 (6 bases). This CDR3 comprises 14 residues. Trimming cost V 7 bases and J 1 base, with 15 bases left between them. CDR1 is SGHRS and CDR2 is YFSETQ in the germline V gene. The CDR3 bases are TGCGCCAGCCGGGACACGGCCGCTTCCTACGAGCAGTACTTC. Protein: CASRDTAASYEQYF.

The chain has TRBV10-3 and TRBJ2-7; TRBD1 aligns across 7 bases. V lost 4 bases and J lost 5; bases outside the gene matches: 5. The CDR3 loop spans 13 amino acids. Looked up from germline, CDR1 is ENHRY and CDR2 is SYGVKD. The CDR3 region has the DNA TGTGCCATCAGTGCTACAGGGGTCGACGAGCAGTACTTC. It translates to CAISATGVDEQYF.

The chain combines TRBV2 with TRBJ2-5; D gene unclear. The CDR3 totals 11 residues. V was cut by 4 bases and J by 5 bases, with 5 bases left in between. Germline CDR1 and CDR2: SNHLY and FYNNEI. The CDR3: CASSVRETQYF. The CDR3 coding sequence is TGTGCCAGCAGTGTCAGGGAGACCCAGTACTTC.